This T cell receptor beta chain stems from a study of OX40 agonist ivuxolimab in advanced cancers. Background on the whole study: The costimulatory receptor OX40 (CD134) was targeted by ivuxolimab, a fully human IgG2 agonistic monoclonal antibody. The dose-escalation cohort was around 83% male with a mean age of approximately 60 years, ranging from about 23 to 85. Of the roughly 51 dose-escalation patients, hepatocellular carcinoma was present in about 20, melanoma in some 15, renal cell carcinoma in 9 and head and neck cancer in 9. The paper reports the monotherapy dose-escalation portion (N ≈ 50 patients) of the phase I ivuxolimab trial. The point of sequencing TCRbeta in the periphery was to test whether ivuxolimab changed TCR sequence diversity and drove clonal T-cell expansion. Intravenous ivuxolimab was administered to patients every 2 weeks at six dose levels: 0.01, 0.1, 0.3, 1.5, 3 and 10 mg/kg. Partial responses were achieved by three dose-escalation patients, of whom one had hepatocellular carcinoma and two had cutaneous melanoma. Patients were allowed to have had prior anti-PD-1, anti-PD-L1 or anti-CTLA-4 therapy, and 40% of the dose-escalation patients had been treated with checkpoint inhibitors.

To sequence the TCRbeta CDR3 region, genomic DNA was isolated from the sorted cells. The immunoSEQ Assay was used to sequence the TCRbeta CDR3 regions. TCRdb provides this immuneACCESS table in a form limited to in-frame rearrangements. Some clones are lacking; in checked studies, under half of them reflect an unresolved V gene, and why the rest are absent is not known. The sample data list about 51,000 clones, and 88% of these were observed just once. Around 3.5% of the sample comes from the top ten. Results the study describes overall, beyond this receptor: At doses from 0.1 to 3.0 mg/kg, clonal expansion was seen in both CD4+ and CD8+ blood T cells between baseline and week 6. The antigen specificity of the clonally expanded peripheral T cells was not determined. After ivuxolimab, more expanded clones were found on average in CD8+ T cells than in CD4+ T cells. Low levels of normalized T-cell clonal expansion were also seen in some nonresponding patients. In the 0.1-3.0 mg/kg groups, partial responders had among the lowest normalized peripheral clonal expansion, particularly in CD8+ T cells.

Concerning this clone: The clone's antigen remains unknown. Within one base of it there is no much larger clone, and no base qualities were kept.

The trial excluded patients who had a history of autoimmune disease or who were on systemic immunosuppression. In every dose cohort, peripheral blood was drawn for TCR sequencing at baseline, cycle 4 day 1, and cycle 7 day 1. The samples were taken from a phase I, first-in-human, multicenter, open-label dose-escalation trial of ivuxolimab. Adults with locally advanced or metastatic head and neck squamous cell, hepatocellular, melanoma or renal cell carcinoma were enrolled in the trial. Before TCR sequencing, CD4+ and CD8+ T cells were separately sorted from peripheral blood. From the germline V gene (reference sequence), CDR1 is LNHNV and CDR2 is YYDKDF. There are 14 amino acids in the CDR3, from cysteine to phenylalanine inclusive. CDR3 DNA is the only sequence kept; it has 42 bases, read in frame from the first base. V loses 5 bases, J loses 5 bases, and the germline ends lie 15 bases apart.

The sequence joins TRBV15 to TRBJ2-5; the D segment could be TRBD1, given 6 matching bases. The material sequenced was CD4+ or CD8+ T cells sorted from blood, taken in a trial of the OX40 agonist ivuxolimab. The TCR originated in an adult with an advanced solid tumor such as melanoma, head and neck, liver or kidney cancer. The CDR3 loop reads CATSRGRGFETQYF. The nucleotide sequence reads as follows: TGTGCCACCAGCCGGGGTAGGGGGTTCGAGACCCAGTACTTC.